The following is a TCR beta chain sequence with its context. Its antigen is not yet known. No base qualities exist here, and no much larger clone lies one base off it. Looking up the germline V gene (reference sequence) yields CDR1 SEHNR and CDR2 FQNEAQ. Counted from cysteine to phenylalanine, this CDR3 has 13 amino acids. Only CDR3 DNA is held: 39 bases, read in frame from base 1. Relative to germline, V is 5 bases shorter and J is 9 bases shorter, with 11 bases between their ends. Each collaborating institution followed its own protocols to collect whole blood in K2EDTA tubes. For TCRbeta analysis, collaborator samples were shipped as frozen whole blood, as isolated PBMCs, or as DNA extracted from either sample type. The data stem from a study of blood T cell repertoires in COVID-19 (TCRdb year 2020). Some background on the complete study: Samples from collaborators originated in the United States, Italy and Spain and spanned both the acute and convalescent phases of COVID-19. Nearly every sample came with metadata listing a de-identified subject ID, COVID-19 status, age in years and sex. Where HLA class I and class II types were available, the types were taken from metadata supplied by the sample provider, not from assay-based typing. Deeply sampled blood TCRbeta repertoires from subjects exposed to, actively infected with, or recovered from COVID-19 were included in the dataset. A freely available public database, intended as a resource for researchers studying the immune response to SARS-CoV-2, is where the repertoires were released. Samples were obtained from the ongoing ImmuneRACE study (first 160 participants) and from over a thousand subjects provided by 6 global collaborators. The material from the prospective study consisted of cDNA or gDNA derived from T cells, B-cell-depleted T cells, or PBMCs.

The immunoSEQ Assay, a bias-controlled multiplex PCR, was used to amplify TCRbeta CDR3 regions from genomic DNA. The original pipeline was this. The number of nucleated cells in each sample was estimated from the amplification of reference gene primers within the assay. Sequence reads were collapsed and filtered to measure the absolute abundance of every unique TCRbeta CDR3 rearrangement. For each sample, productive Simpson clonality was calculated by taking the square root of Simpson's diversity index across productive rearrangements. TCRdb holds this immuneACCESS table with in-frame rearrangements only. Some clones are missing; in checked studies, unresolved V genes explain under half, and the rest has no known cause. V, J and clone size are taken as reported in that table, and D and trimming were inferred from the DNA itself. Across this sample there are 240,000 or so clones, with roughly four fifths seen only once. Clones ranked in the top ten supply less than 3.5% of the sample.

Broad study findings and their caveats: Clinical and demographic metadata were provided uncurated, with the amount varying by source and participant.

Sequencing was carried out using peripheral blood. The rearranged chain carries TRBV7-9 and TRBJ1-6, and possibly TRBD1, on 6 matching bases. This sequence originates from a woman between 18 and 29 years old with acute or convalescent COVID-19. Read as DNA, the sequence is TGTGCCAGCAGCCCAGGGGTTCGTTCACCCCTCCACTTT. The resulting protein is CASSPGVRSPLHF.